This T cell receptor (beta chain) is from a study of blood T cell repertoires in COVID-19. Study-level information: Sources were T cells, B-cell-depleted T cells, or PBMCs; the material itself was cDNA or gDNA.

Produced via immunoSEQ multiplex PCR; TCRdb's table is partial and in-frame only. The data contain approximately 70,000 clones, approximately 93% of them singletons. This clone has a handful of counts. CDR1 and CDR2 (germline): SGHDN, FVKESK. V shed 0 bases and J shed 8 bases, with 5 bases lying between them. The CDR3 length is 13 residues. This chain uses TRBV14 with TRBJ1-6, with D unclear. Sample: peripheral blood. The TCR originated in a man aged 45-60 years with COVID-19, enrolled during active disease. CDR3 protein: CASSQESDSPLHF. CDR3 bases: TGTGCCAGCAGCCAAGAATCTGATTCACCCCTCCACTTT. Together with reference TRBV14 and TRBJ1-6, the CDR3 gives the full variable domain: EAGVTQFPSHSVIEKGQTVTLRCDPISGHDNLYWYRRVMGKEIKFLLHFVKESKQDESGMPNNRFLAERTGGTYSTLKVQPAELEDSGVYFCASSQESDSPLHFGNGTRLTVT.